Below, 6 T cell receptor beta chains from the same sample are listed, as sequenced in a study of regulatory T cells in long-lasting Graves disease. Sample time point: newly diagnosed GD, antithyroid drugs for less than 3 months. PBMC RNA was the source of the TCR library. Combining iRepertoire HTBI primers with Arm-PCR of CDR3 regions, the authors built TCR beta libraries. TCRdb recomputed calls from the multiplex PCR reads with MiXCR, one row per CDR3 protein. The table has 250,000 or so distinct CDR3 sequences, 20% to 25% seen once. This specimen was peripheral blood mononuclear cells (PBMCs), taken at new diagnosis, from a patient treated with antithyroid drugs. These receptors were obtained from a female donor with Graves disease.

In the case of this clonotype: A far larger clone is one base from this, pointing to a likely read error. The conserved phenylalanine or tryptophan is not found at the CDR3 terminus, so this likely reflects a read error. The chain combines TRBV6-6 with TRBJ1-1; D is perhaps TRBD1 (5 bases). This CDR3 comprises 16 residues. Trimming cost V 0 bases and J 6 bases, with 17 bases left between them. CDR1 MNHNY and CDR2 SVGAGI come from the germline V gene (reference sequence). CDR3 protein: CASSYSGSRVAAEAFL. The CDR3 nucleotides read TGTGCCAGCAGTTACTCGGGATCCAGGGTGGCGGCTGAAGCTTTCCTT.

This clonotype was counted ten times or more. The CDR3 region is CAISDPGQGGDEQFF. As DNA, the CDR3 is TGTGCCATCAGTGATCCGGGACAGGGAGGGGATGAGCAGTTCTTC. J is TRBJ2-1 and V is TRBV10-3; TRBD1 agrees at 9 bases. The CDR3 is made up of 15 amino acids. J lost 8 bases, V lost 3 bases, and 8 bases had no gene match. Germline V lookup: CDR1 ENHRY, CDR2 SYGVKD.

This clonotype was seen many times. The chain has TRBV18 and TRBJ1-2, with D unclear. Germline V CDR1 and CDR2: KGHSH, LQKENI. The CDR3 covers 13 residues. V lost 3 bases, J lost 5 bases, and 10 bases lay in between. The CDR3 bases are TGTGCCAGCTCACCTGAGACGGTGTATGGCTACACCTTC. Translating it yields CASSPETVYGYTF.

Many counts were recorded for this clonotype. The chain carries TRBV6-2 or TRBV6-3 and TRBJ2-7; D gene ambiguous. Germline V lookup: CDR1 MNHEY, CDR2 SVGEGT. The V end was cut by 0 bases, the J end by 5 bases, with 11 bases between. The CDR3 is made up of 14 amino acids. CDR3 coding DNA: TGTGCCAGCAGTTACTCTGGCAGGCGCAACGAGCAGTACTTC. Translation gives CASSYSGRRNEQYF.

This clonotype was recorded a few times. The chain joins TRBV3-1 to TRBJ1-3; D call uncertain. Per germline, CDR1 LGHDT and CDR2 YNNKEL (reference sequence). Trimming took off 0 bases at V and 2 bases at J, with 8 bases between the two ends. This CDR3 is built from 15 residues. CDR3 DNA sequence: TGTGCCAGCAGCCAAGATTTACGGGCTGGAAACACCATATATTTT. It is translated as CASSQDLRAGNTIYF.

This chain joins TRBV20-1 and TRBJ1-6; the match to TRBD1 covers 7 bases. V lost 0 bases to trimming and J lost 9 bases; unmatched junction nucleotides: 11. The CDR3 has 16 residues. CDR1 and CDR2 from the germline V gene are DFQATT and SNEGSKA (reference sequence). The CDR3 DNA sequence: TGCAGTGCTAGAGATGCCCCGAGAGGGACAGCTTCACCCCTCCACTTT. It encodes CSARDAPRGTASPLHF.